The 24 T cell receptor beta chains below were found in one sample sequenced in a study of human T cells and chemical hapten exposure. MiXCR, applied by TCRdb to the RACE reads, yields one record per CDR3 protein. Among 150,000 to 200,000 distinct CDR3 sequences, 20% to 25% were seen once, and the ten largest hold about 7%. This sample's time point: patch test 1, 2 weeks after DPC sensitization. Treatment reported: therapeutic diphenylcyclopropenone sensitization with weekly scalp DPC. Sequenced material: whole blood, taken in connection with sensitization to the hapten diphenylcyclopropenone (DPC). Source of these receptors: a woman in her fifties or sixties with alopecia areata. Some clones in this sample may be carry-over from other donors' samples.

This chain connects TRBV20-1 to TRBJ1-3; D not certain. Germline CDR1 DFQATT, CDR2 SNEGSKA (reference sequence). The CDR3 is 11 residues long. The V gene lost 0 bases and the J gene lost 4 bases, with 1 base spanning the gap. The DNA of the CDR3 is TGCAGTGCTAGAGACGGAAACACCATATATTTT. Amino acids: CSARDGNTIYF.

The rearrangement uses TRBV7-8 and TRBJ2-1; 7 positions agree with TRBD2. V shed 1 base and J 6 bases; nucleotides not matched to a gene: 3. The length of the CDR3 is 14 residues. The germline V gene encodes CDR1 SGHVS and CDR2 FQNEAQ. The CDR3 DNA sequence: TGTGCCAGCAGCTTAGAACTAGCGTCCAATGAGCAGTTCTTC. This sequence encodes CASSLELASNEQFF.

This sequence joins TRBV10-3 and TRBJ1-6; weak D call: TRBD1 (5 bases). CDR1 is ENHRY, CDR2 SYGVKD, per germline. Trimming took 6 bases from V and 9 from J, leaving 15 bases between them. This CDR3 is built from 14 residues. CDR3 nucleotides: TGTGCCATCAGCCCGGGACGGCAGACTTCACCCCTCCACTTT. Protein sequence: CAISPGRQTSPLHF.

About this clonotype: Germline is not matched at one junction end, which may reflect a read error. V is TRBV5-1 and J is TRBJ1-6; D ambiguous. Germline V gene lookup returns CDR1 SGHRS and CDR2 YFSETQ. The CDR3 has 14 amino acids. CDR3 DNA: TGCACCAGCAGCCCGGGCCTTAATAATTCACCCCTCCACTTT. Translation gives CTSSPGLNNSPLHF.

This chain links TRBV24-1 with TRBJ2-1, with 14 bases aligning to TRBD2. Germline values: CDR1 KGHDR, CDR2 SFDVKD. Trimming cost V 5 bases and J 3 bases; bases outside gene matches: 2. The CDR3 runs to 16 residues. The CDR3 bases are TGTGCCACCAGTGGGGGACTAGCGGGAGACTACAATGAGCAGTTCTTC. Translated, it gives CATSGGLAGDYNEQFF.

The V call is TRBV18, the J call TRBJ2-5, with D possibly TRBD2 on 6 matching bases. The germline V gene has CDR1 KGHSH and CDR2 LQKENI. CDR3 size: 17 residues. Trimming cost V 1 base and J 2 bases, with 17 bases left between them. CDR3 residues: CASSPQVPAGTQETQYF. The CDR3 DNA sequence: TGTGCCAGCTCACCACAGGTCCCGGCGGGGACTCAAGAGACCCAGTACTTC.

V gene TRBV5-6 combines with J gene TRBJ1-1; D is undetermined. The CDR3 length is 14 residues. V dropped 7 bases and J dropped 0 bases, with 13 bases sitting between them. Germline V gene lookup returns CDR1 SGHDT and CDR2 YYEEEE. CDR3 region: CASCRGTVNTEAFF. CDR3 in DNA: TGTGCCAGCTGTCGCGGCACCGTGAACACTGAAGCTTTCTTT.

This clonotype was seen more than once but under ten times. J is TRBJ2-4 and V is TRBV2; D call uncertain. The CDR3 length is 13 residues. V dropped 4 bases and J dropped 7 bases, with 11 bases sitting between them. Germline CDR1 reads SNHLY; CDR2 reads FYNNEI. The CDR3 loop reads CASSVARDNIQYF. The CDR3 DNA sequence: TGTGCCAGCAGTGTGGCAAGAGATAACATTCAGTACTTC. Full variable domain (outside the CDR3, taken from reference TRBV2 and TRBJ2-4): EPEVTQTPSHQVTQMGQEVILRCVPISNHLYFYWYRQILGQKVEFLVSFYNNEISEKSEIFDDQFSVERPDGSNFTLKIRSTKLEDSAMYFCASSVARDNIQYFGAGTRLSVL.

The chain combines TRBV20-1 with TRBJ2-1, with 8 bases matching TRBD2. The V and J ends lost 3 bases and 4 bases, in that order; junction bases with no gene match: 5. CDR1 DFQATT and CDR2 SNEGSKA come from the germline V gene (reference sequence). The CDR3 extends over 14 amino acids. The CDR3 spells CSASATSGYNEQFF. CDR3 nucleotides: TGCAGTGCTAGTGCTACTAGCGGTTACAATGAGCAGTTCTTC.

This clonotype occurred a few times. The chain employs TRBV9 and TRBJ1-1; D gene ambiguous. The CDR3 totals 14 residues. V was pared by 3 bases and J by 0 bases, with 9 bases between. The V gene's germline CDR1 is SGDLS and CDR2 YYNGEE. CDR3 in amino acids: CASSATVLNTEAFF. The CDR3 coding sequence is TGTGCCAGCAGCGCCACAGTGCTGAACACTGAAGCTTTCTTT.

This chain joins TRBV6-1 and TRBJ1-2, with a possible D match to TRBD1 (6 bases). V was clipped by 10 bases and J by 0 bases, with 15 bases between them. Per the germline V gene, CDR1 is MNHNS and CDR2 is SASEGT. This CDR3 contains 14 residues. The CDR3 protein is CATQQGLANYGYTF. DNA of the CDR3: TGTGCCACCCAACAGGGCTTAGCTAACTATGGCTACACCTTC.

This clonotype has just a few counts. V is TRBV5-1 and J is TRBJ2-3; the D gene is possibly TRBD1 (5 bases). Trimming cost V 0 bases and J 1 base, with 6 bases left between them. The CDR3 consists of 14 residues. In germline, CDR1 is SGHRS, CDR2 YFSETQ. In DNA form, the CDR3 reads TGCGCCAGCAGCTTGGTACAGGGCACAGATACGCAGTATTTT. Amino acids: CASSLVQGTDTQYF.

This clonotype was seen a handful of times. This chain uses TRBV20-1 with TRBJ1-5; unclear D gene. The CDR3 loop spans 14 amino acids. Germline values: CDR1 DFQATT, CDR2 SNEGSKA (reference sequence). Trimming stripped 4 bases from V and 6 bases from J, with 16 bases between. CDR3 DNA sequence: TGCAGTGCTACGGGTTATGGGGATGGTCAGCCCCAGCATTTT. Amino acids: CSATGYGDGQPQHF.

The sample holds a few counts of this clonotype. The gene calls are TRBV5-1 and TRBJ2-7; D possibly matches TRBD1 or TRBD2 (5 bases each). CDR3 length: 16 residues. In germline, CDR1 is SGHRS, CDR2 YFSETQ. Trimming shortened V by 3 bases and J by 3 bases, and 19 bases separated the two germline ends. The CDR3 region is CASSWGRTRGGYEQYF. CDR3 bases: TGCGCCAGCAGCTGGGGACGGACCCGTGGGGGCTACGAGCAGTACTTC.

The chain links TRBV29-1 to TRBJ2-1; 11 bases agree with TRBD2. J gave up 0 bases and V 4 bases, and 11 bases lay outside the gene matches. The CDR3 sequence is 18 residues long. CDR1 and CDR2 (germline): SQVTM, ANQGSEA. This chain's CDR3 is CSVVRTSGSTSSYNEQFF. The CDR3 bases are TGCAGCGTTGTCCGGACTAGCGGGTCTACGAGCTCCTACAATGAGCAGTTCTTC.

This clonotype showed up just a few times. This CDR3 reads CATSDRTGGETEAFF. The CDR3 DNA follows: TGTGCCACCAGTGATCGGACAGGGGGCGAAACTGAAGCTTTCTTT. The J gene is TRBJ1-1, the V gene TRBV24-1; the match to TRBD1 covers 11 bases. V was pared by 3 bases and J by 5 bases, with 4 bases of the junction left unmatched. CDR1 and CDR2 (germline): KGHDR, SFDVKD. The CDR3 has 15 amino acids.

This clonotype came up a few times. The V gene is TRBV12-3 or TRBV12-4, the J gene TRBJ2-7; 7 bases are a match to TRBD2. The J segment lost 1 base and the V segment lost 3 bases, leaving 3 bases of the junction unmatched. The CDR3 length is 14 residues. The CDR3 spells CASSLRGLSYEQYF. In DNA form, the CDR3 reads TGTGCCAGCAGTTTGCGGGGGTTATCCTACGAGCAGTACTTC.

This clonotype has only a few counts. V gene TRBV29-1 combines with J gene TRBJ1-6, with D maybe TRBD1 (6 bases). There are 13 residues in the CDR3. The germline V gene encodes CDR1 SQVTM and CDR2 ANQGSEA. Trimming left V 2 bases short and J 5 bases short, with 7 bases between. This CDR3 reads CSVETGNNSPLHF. CDR3 nucleotides: TGCAGCGTTGAAACAGGGAATAATTCACCCCTCCACTTT. Full variable domain (missing parts from reference TRBV29-1 and TRBJ1-6): SAVISQKPSRDICQRGTSLTIQCQVDSQVTMMFWYRQQPGQSLTLIATANQGSEATYESGFVIDKFPISRPNLTFSTLTVSNMSPEDSSIYLCSVETGNNSPLHFGNGTRLTVT.

This clonotype has more than one count but fewer than ten. The rearrangement links TRBV29-1 to TRBJ2-2; D is possibly TRBD1 or TRBD2 (5 bases each). The CDR3 is 13 amino acids. The germline gives CDR1 SQVTM, CDR2 ANQGSEA. V was shortened by 7 bases and J by 4 bases, with 13 bases between the two germline ends. CDR3: CSAGTISTGELFF. DNA of the CDR3: TGCAGCGCCGGGACCATTAGCACCGGGGAGCTGTTTTTT.

Many counts were recorded for this clonotype. The V and J genes are TRBV20-1 and TRBJ2-1; 10 bases agree with TRBD2. Germline values: CDR1 DFQATT, CDR2 SNEGSKA (reference sequence). The CDR3 contains 13 residues. V lost 2 bases to trimming and J lost 9 bases; unmatched junction nucleotides: 4. CDR3 nucleotide sequence: TGCAGTGCTAGACTAGCGGGAGTTCCTGAGCAGTTCTTC. It codes for CSARLAGVPEQFF.

The chain joins TRBV6-5 to TRBJ2-2; perhaps D is TRBD1 or TRBD2 (5 bases each). CDR1 is MNHEY, CDR2 SVGAGI, per germline. V shed 7 bases and J shed 2 bases, with 14 bases lying between them. The CDR3 length is 15 residues. The CDR3 coding sequence is TGTGCCAGCACAAAACGGGGCAGAAACACCGGGGAGCTGTTTTTT. Residues: CASTKRGRNTGELFF.

Only a few counts were recorded for this clonotype. The V and J genes are TRBV29-1 and TRBJ2-5, with 9 bases that match TRBD1. V gave up 3 bases and J gave up 5 bases; unmatched junction bases: 4. Germline CDR1 SQVTM, CDR2 ANQGSEA. The CDR3 consists of 13 residues. The CDR3 sequence is CSVETTGGETQYF. DNA of the CDR3: TGCAGCGTTGAGACGACAGGGGGGGAGACCCAGTACTTC.

The V and J genes are TRBV20-1 and TRBJ2-3, with TRBD2 identical over 10 bases. The germline gives CDR1 DFQATT, CDR2 SNEGSKA (reference sequence). V lost 4 bases to trimming and J lost 4 bases; unmatched junction nucleotides: 8. The CDR3 consists of 15 residues. This chain's CDR3 is CSATPLAGVSDTQYF. As DNA, the CDR3 is TGCAGTGCTACCCCGCTAGCGGGAGTCTCAGATACGCAGTATTTT.

The V gene is TRBV28, the J gene TRBJ2-1; a weak D match, TRBD2 (5 bases). The germline V and J ends were trimmed by 6 bases and 7 bases, with 13 bases remaining between them. The CDR3 runs 13 residues. From germline, CDR1 is MDHEN and CDR2 SYDVKM. CDR3 region: CASRYPRGNEQFF. The CDR3 DNA follows: TGTGCCAGCAGGTATCCCCGCGGGAATGAGCAGTTCTTC.